The 15 T cell receptor beta chains in this list originate from one sample, sequenced in a study of T-cell memory formation after mild COVID-19 (dated by TCRdb to 2020 to 2022). The method behind the library was 5' RACE. The run used an Illumina NovaSeq 6000. TCRdb itself trimmed the public reads at Q25 with fastp, ran MiXCR and retained productive beta chains. One record per CDR3 amino acid sequence lists the most common genes and DNA. This sample is represented by 580,000 or so distinct CDR3 sequences; 17% of them were singletons. Just over 8% of the sample is taken by the ten largest. The specimen was PBMCs or a T cell subset sorted from them (not recorded which). The source of these receptors is an adult woman who had mild COVID-19 (a few samples of this study predate the infection). The sample titles of this study are shuffled in the database, so cell type and time point are left out; the donor was told from shared clones.

This clonotype was found a few times. The genes are TRBV3-1 and TRBJ1-1, with D possibly matching TRBD1 (5 bases). This CDR3 region has 14 residues. Trimming left V 0 bases short and J 3 bases short, with 8 bases between. Germline V gene lookup returns CDR1 LGHDT and CDR2 YNNKEL (reference sequence). The CDR3: CASSQEQGHTEAFF. In DNA form, the CDR3 reads TGTGCCAGCAGCCAAGAGCAGGGCCACACTGAAGCTTTCTTT.

The table lists this clonotype with a few counts. This chain joins TRBV9 and TRBJ2-3; 10 nucleotides line up with TRBD2. V gave up 4 bases and J gave up 5 bases; unmatched junction bases: 7. Germline CDR1 SGDLS, CDR2 YYNGEE. The CDR3 extends over 15 amino acids. The CDR3 nucleotides read TGTGCCAGCAGCCCGTTAGCGGGGGGAATAGATACGCAGTATTTT. Protein sequence: CASSPLAGGIDTQYF.

The chain employs TRBV7-9 and TRBJ2-2; tentatively, D is TRBD1 (6 bases). This CDR3 is 16 amino acids long. The V end was cut by 5 bases, the J end by 2 bases, with 15 bases between. Germline CDR1 and CDR2: SEHNR and FQNEAQ (reference sequence). The CDR3 loop is CASSPFYGGNTGELFF. DNA for the CDR3: TGTGCCAGCAGCCCGTTTTATGGGGGCAACACCGGGGAGCTGTTTTTT.

Only a few counts were recorded for this clonotype. The rearrangement uses TRBV7-2 and TRBJ2-1; D possibly corresponds to TRBD1 (5 bases). Trimming pared 1 base from V and 7 bases from J, leaving 14 bases between. The CDR3 spans 15 residues. Germline V CDR1 and CDR2: SGHTA, FQGNSA. The CDR3 DNA reads TGTGCCAGCAGCTTAGAGGGGCAGGCAGGGAATGAGCAGTTCTTC. Translated, it gives CASSLEGQAGNEQFF.

This chain connects TRBV7-6 to TRBJ2-1; D might be TRBD2 (5 bases). Trimming took 1 base from V and 8 from J, leaving 18 bases between them. This CDR3 region has 16 residues. CDR1 and CDR2 (germline): SGHVS, FNYEAQ. CDR3 in DNA: TGTGCCAGCAGCTTAGGTCTAGCCTCCTCAGGATATGAGCAGTTCTTC. This gives the protein CASSLGLASSGYEQFF.

The V call is TRBV20-1, the J call TRBJ2-5, with D perhaps matching TRBD2 (5 bases). The CDR3 extends over 13 amino acids. V shed 0 bases and J shed 3 bases, with 8 bases lying between them. CDR1 is DFQATT and CDR2 is SNEGSKA in the germline V gene (reference sequence). The CDR3 coding sequence is TGCAGTGCTAGAGATATAGCGAAAGAGACCCAGTACTTC. Residues: CSARDIAKETQYF.

This chain uses TRBV27 with TRBJ2-1; D is possibly TRBD2 (5 bases). Germline CDR1 MNHEY, CDR2 SMNVEV (reference sequence). The V end lost 6 bases, the J end lost 0 bases, and 18 bases lay between the germline ends. The CDR3 consists of 17 residues. CDR3 residues: CASRSLGGPSSYNEQFF. CDR3 coding DNA: TGTGCCAGCAGGAGCCTCGGAGGCCCGAGCTCCTACAATGAGCAGTTCTTC.

The chain combines TRBV5-4 with TRBJ2-3; D not certain. Deletions cut 2 bases from V and 2 bases from J, with 12 bases between. The CDR3 runs to 15 residues. CDR1 and CDR2 from the germline V gene are SGHNT and YYREEE (reference sequence). CDR3 region: CASSLEWQDTDTQYF. Here the CDR3 DNA reads TGTGCCAGCAGCTTAGAATGGCAGGACACAGATACGCAGTATTTT. Based on the CDR3 plus reference TRBV5-4 and TRBJ2-3, the full variable domain is ETGVTQSPTHLIKTRGQQVTLRCSSQSGHNTVSWYQQALGQGPQFIFQYYREEENGRGNFPPRFSGLQFPNYSSELNVNALELDDSALYLCASSLEWQDTDTQYFGPGTRLTVL.

The V call is TRBV5-5, the J call TRBJ1-2; 8 bases line up with TRBD1. With V trimmed by 0 bases and J by 4 bases, 5 bases remained unmatched. This CDR3 has 15 amino acids. Germline CDR1 is SGHKS and CDR2 is YYEKEE (reference sequence). DNA of the CDR3: TGTGCCAGCAGCTTGGAACAGGGGGTTACCTATGGCTACACCTTC. Its protein is CASSLEQGVTYGYTF. Together with reference TRBV5-5 and TRBJ1-2, the CDR3 gives the full variable domain: DAGVTQSPTHLIKTRGQQVTLRCSPISGHKSVSWYQQVLGQGPQFIFQYYEKEERGRGNFPDRFSARQFPNYSSELNVNALLLGDSALYLCASSLEQGVTYGYTFGSGTRLTVV.

The chain links TRBV6-1 to TRBJ1-3; maybe TRBD1 (5 bases). This CDR3 comprises 16 residues. Germline-derived CDR1 and CDR2 are MNHNS and SASEGT. V dropped 6 bases and J dropped 0 bases, with 15 bases sitting between them. The CDR3 bases are TGTGCCAGCAGCCTACGGGACCCGAGCTCTGGAAACACCATATATTTT. As protein: CASSLRDPSSGNTIYF.

This clonotype was recorded a few times. The rearrangement joins TRBV5-1 to TRBJ2-1; possibly TRBD2 for D (5 bases). The ends were cut back, 0 bases at V and 3 bases at J, with 10 bases in the middle. The CDR3 loop spans 15 amino acids. Per germline, CDR1 SGHRS and CDR2 YFSETQ. CDR3 region: CASSLVGGLYNEQFF. The CDR3, as DNA: TGCGCCAGCAGCTTGGTAGGCGGGCTCTACAATGAGCAGTTCTTC. Complete variable domain (other parts from reference TRBV5-1 and TRBJ2-1): KAGVTQTPRYLIKTRGQQVTLSCSPISGHRSVSWYQQTPGQGLQFLFEYFSETQRNKGNFPGRFSGRQFSNSRSEMNVSTLELGDSALYLCASSLVGGLYNEQFFGPGTRLTVL.

This clonotype was counted only a few times. The chain has TRBV30 and TRBJ2-5; D is possibly TRBD2 (6 bases). Germline V CDR1 and CDR2: GTSNPN, SVGIG (reference sequence). CDR3 length: 13 amino acids. V lost 0 bases and J lost 2, with 7 bases in between. The DNA for the CDR3 is TGTGCCTGGAGTGTGGGACTTCAAGAGACCCAGTACTTC. It specifies CAWSVGLQETQYF.

This clonotype was picked up a small number of times. The gene calls are TRBV18 and TRBJ2-1; D is unclear. Trimming left V 0 bases short and J 8 bases short, with 8 bases between. The CDR3 totals 13 residues. CDR1 KGHSH and CDR2 LQKENI come from the germline V gene. The CDR3 sequence: CASSPPAGYEQFF. CDR3 nucleotides: TGTGCCAGCTCACCACCTGCCGGGTATGAGCAGTTCTTC.

This clonotype was seen a handful of times. The V call is TRBV3-1, the J call TRBJ2-4; possible D gene TRBD2, 6 bases. The CDR3 length is 16 residues. Germline-derived CDR1 and CDR2 are LGHDT and YNNKEL (reference sequence). The V end lost 4 bases, the J end lost 3 bases, and 16 bases lay between the germline ends. This CDR3 is CASSPPGLQYKNIQYF. The CDR3 coding sequence is TGTGCCAGCAGCCCTCCGGGACTGCAATACAAAAACATTCAGTACTTC.

This clonotype was recorded at least ten times. This chain joins TRBV7-2 and TRBJ2-1; D not resolved. Germline-derived CDR1 and CDR2 are SGHTA and FQGNSA. Trimming left V 5 bases short and J 5 bases short, with 4 bases between. The CDR3 is made up of 11 amino acids. The CDR3 reads CASSHDNEQFF. The CDR3, as DNA: TGTGCCAGCAGCCACGACAATGAGCAGTTCTTC.